These 21 T cell receptor beta chains came from one sample sequenced in a study of T cell responses to AZD1222 COVID-19 vaccine. Data came from immunoSEQ multiplex PCR; TCRdb stores just in-frame clones and leaves some out. The sample includes more than 75,000 clones, under 95% of them seen just once. Sequencing was performed on peripheral blood, taken on day 0 of AZD1222 vaccination. The receptors come from an adult in good health.

The J gene is TRBJ1-5, the V gene TRBV5-8; 7 bases are a match to TRBD1. The V and J ends lost 0 bases and 0 bases, in that order; junction bases with no gene match: 3. Germline CDR1 is SGHTS and CDR2 is YDEGEE. The CDR3 has 16 amino acids. The CDR3 DNA sequence: TGTGCCAGCAGCTTGGCACAGGGGTATAGCAATCAGCCCCAGCATTTT. Translating gives CASSLAQGYSNQPQHF.

V and J are TRBV18 and TRBJ2-5, with 8 bases that match TRBD1. The length of the CDR3 is 14 residues. With V trimmed by 1 base and J by 5 bases, 3 bases remained unmatched. CDR1 and CDR2 from the germline V gene are KGHSH and LQKENI. This CDR3 reads CASSPLGQVETQYF. The CDR3 bases are TGTGCCAGCTCACCACTGGGACAGGTGGAGACCCAGTACTTC.

The chain is built from TRBV4-1 and TRBJ1-5; perhaps TRBD1 as D (5 bases). The CDR3 is made up of 18 amino acids. V gave up 0 bases and J gave up 7 bases, with 22 bases separating them. CDR1 and CDR2 from the germline V gene are MGHRA and YSYEKL. The CDR3, as DNA: TGCGCCAGCAGCCAAGATAGGCTAAGAGGGGCCCGAGGGCAGCCCCAGCATTTT. Translating gives CASSQDRLRGARGQPQHF.

The chain employs TRBV6-1 and TRBJ2-1; D gene ambiguous. The length of the CDR3 is 14 residues. Germline values: CDR1 MNHNS, CDR2 SASEGT. Trimming stripped 2 bases from V and 6 bases from J, with 11 bases between. The CDR3 nucleotides are TGTGCCAGCAGTGAATTGAGAACTGGCAATGAGCAGTTCTTC. Translation gives CASSELRTGNEQFF.

The chain uses TRBV19 and TRBJ2-3; weak D call: TRBD2 (5 bases). Trimming took off 9 bases at V and 0 bases at J, with 13 bases between the two ends. CDR3 length: 14 residues. CDR1 is LNHDA and CDR2 is SQIVND in the germline V gene (reference sequence). CDR3 coding DNA: TGTGCCAGCCAGCGGTTTGGTAGCACAGATACGCAGTATTTT. This sequence encodes CASQRFGSTDTQYF.

The chain combines TRBV6-2 or TRBV6-3 with TRBJ1-5, with a weak D call TRBD1 (6 bases). Germline V gene data show CDR1 as MNHEY and CDR2 as SVGEGT. This CDR3 contains 16 residues. Trimming pared 2 bases from V and 2 bases from J, leaving 13 bases between. CDR3 in amino acids: CASSYLRGAGNQPQHF. For the CDR3, the DNA is TGTGCCAGCAGTTACCTCCGGGGGGCGGGCAATCAGCCCCAGCATTTT.

The genes are TRBV6-5 and TRBJ1-5, with TRBD1 identical over 7 bases. J was trimmed by 0 bases and V by 7 bases; bases with no gene match: 6. Germline V lookup: CDR1 MNHEY, CDR2 SVGAGI. The CDR3 loop spans 15 amino acids. CDR3 protein: CASTRQGYSNQPQHF. The CDR3 DNA reads as TGTGCCAGCACCAGACAGGGCTATAGCAATCAGCCCCAGCATTTT.

The V call is TRBV7-3, the J call TRBJ2-3; no clear D. CDR1 is SGHTA, CDR2 FQGTGA, per germline. V was cut by 4 bases and J by 1 base, with 12 bases left in between. This CDR3 region has 15 residues. CDR3 in DNA: TGTGCCAGCAGCTCTCTGACGCACCGCACAGATACGCAGTATTTT. Encoded protein: CASSSLTHRTDTQYF.

This rearrangement joins TRBV6-1 to TRBJ2-7, with a possible D match to TRBD2 (5 bases). The V end lost 3 bases, the J end lost 6 bases, and 21 bases lay between the germline ends. CDR3 length: 16 residues. Germline CDR1 is MNHNS and CDR2 is SASEGT. The CDR3 here is CASSERATRILSEQYF. The DNA of the CDR3 is TGTGCCAGCAGTGAGCGGGCCACGAGGATTCTCTCCGAGCAGTACTTC.

The table lists this clone with a few counts. This chain links TRBV6-5 with TRBJ2-5; 7 bases align to TRBD1. The CDR3 totals 15 residues. The germline V gene has CDR1 MNHEY and CDR2 SVGAGI. Trimming at V came to 0 bases and at J to 5 bases, leaving 6 bases not matched to a gene. CDR3 residues: CASSYSKQGFETQYF. CDR3 nucleotides: TGTGCCAGCAGTTACTCGAAACAGGGGTTTGAGACCCAGTACTTC.

V usage is TRBV15 and J usage is TRBJ1-5; D is ambiguous. The CDR3 covers 13 residues. Germline assignment: CDR1 LNHNV and CDR2 YYDKDF (reference sequence). V shed 3 bases and J shed 5 bases, with 8 bases lying between them. The CDR3: CATSRGLDQPQHF. The CDR3 DNA follows: TGTGCCACCAGCAGGGGTTTGGATCAGCCCCAGCATTTT.

The gene calls are TRBV5-6 and TRBJ2-7, with 7 bases that match TRBD1. Germline V lookup: CDR1 SGHDT, CDR2 YYEEEE. The V gene end was trimmed by 0 bases and the J gene end by 6 bases; junction bases not matched to a gene: 12. The CDR3 is made up of 16 amino acids. The CDR3 sequence is CASSLGLGKRTGEQYF. DNA of the CDR3: TGTGCCAGCAGCTTGGGGCTAGGCAAAAGGACAGGCGAGCAGTACTTC.

This clone was detected only once. The V call is TRBV5-1, the J call TRBJ2-3, with 14 positions matching TRBD2. CDR1 and CDR2 from the germline V gene are SGHRS and YFSETQ. The V gene end was trimmed by 0 bases and the J gene end by 4 bases; junction bases not matched to a gene: 4. CDR3 length: 17 amino acids. CDR3 region: CASSLETSGRGSDTQYF. As DNA, the CDR3 is TGCGCCAGCAGCTTGGAGACTAGCGGGAGGGGATCAGATACGCAGTATTTT.

This chain joins TRBV18 and TRBJ1-2; D gene unclear. V was trimmed by 2 bases and J by 8 bases, leaving 12 bases between them. The length of the CDR3 is 13 residues. Germline V gene data show CDR1 as KGHSH and CDR2 as LQKENI. The CDR3 region is CASSPTKDSGYTF. CDR3 DNA: TGTGCCAGCTCACCAACCAAAGACTCCGGCTACACCTTC. The complete variable domain, with remaining parts taken from reference TRBV18 and TRBJ1-2, reads NAGVMQNPRHLVRRRGQEARLRCSPMKGHSHVYWYRQLPEEGLKFMVYLQKENIIDESGMPKERFSAEFPKEGPSILRIQQVVRGDSAAYFCASSPTKDSGYTFGSGTRLTVV.

V is TRBV6-2 or TRBV6-3 and J is TRBJ1-5; the D gene is possibly TRBD1 (6 bases). CDR3 size: 14 residues. CDR1 is MNHEY and CDR2 is SVGEGT in the germline V gene. V dropped 5 bases and J dropped 4 bases, with 12 bases sitting between them. The CDR3 sequence is CASSLRTENQPQHF. The DNA for the CDR3 is TGTGCCAGCAGTCTTCGGACAGAGAATCAGCCCCAGCATTTT.

This clone was counted a single time. The chain uses TRBV3-1 (or the pseudogene TRBV3-2) and TRBJ2-3; D unresolved. In germline, CDR1 is LGHDT, CDR2 YNNKEL (reference sequence). The CDR3 has 14 amino acids. The germline V and J ends were trimmed by 3 bases and 2 bases, with 9 bases remaining between them. This chain's CDR3 is CASSQGRSTDTQYF. The CDR3 DNA reads as TGTGCCAGCAGCCAGGGTCGGTCCACAGATACGCAGTATTTT.

The rearrangement uses TRBV5-1 and TRBJ1-3; the D is unclear. The CDR3 sequence is 20 residues long. The V gene's germline CDR1 is SGHRS and CDR2 YFSETQ. Trimming removed 0 bases from V and 1 base from J, with 23 bases in between. The CDR3 DNA reads as TGCGCCAGCAGCTTGGCCTGGCCCTCGGAGATCGGAGGATCTGGAAACACCATATATTTT. Its translation is CASSLAWPSEIGGSGNTIYF.

V gene TRBV6-6 combines with J gene TRBJ2-6; D gene ambiguous. This CDR3 comprises 15 residues. Germline assignment: CDR1 MNHNY and CDR2 SVGAGI (reference sequence). Trimming took 4 bases from V and 0 from J, leaving 7 bases between them. CDR3 sequence reads: CASSSSLSGANVLTF. In DNA form, the CDR3 reads TGTGCCAGCAGTTCCTCTCTCTCTGGGGCCAACGTCCTGACTTTC.

The chain combines TRBV4-3 with TRBJ2-2, with TRBD2 identical over 7 bases. This CDR3 is built from 12 residues. With 6 bases clipped from V and 8 bases from J, the junction kept 3 bases outside the gene matches. Germline values: CDR1 LGHNA, CDR2 YSLEER. The CDR3 loop reads CASRSGKGELFF. The DNA for the CDR3 is TGCGCCAGCAGAAGCGGGAAGGGGGAGCTGTTTTTT.

As DNA, the CDR3 is TGCAGTGCTAGTGGAGGGGCCCCCTACAATGAGCAGTTCTTC. Protein product: CSASGGAPYNEQFF. The rearrangement joins TRBV20-1 to TRBJ2-1; perhaps TRBD2 as D (6 bases). The CDR3 consists of 14 residues. Trimming pared 3 bases from V and 2 bases from J, leaving 11 bases between. CDR1 and CDR2 from the germline V gene are DFQATT and SNEGSKA (reference sequence).

The gene calls are TRBV27 and TRBJ1-1, with D uncertain. The germline V gene encodes CDR1 MNHEY and CDR2 SMNVEV (reference sequence). The CDR3 spans 13 residues. V dropped 6 bases and J dropped 5 bases, with 13 bases sitting between them. The CDR3 DNA follows: TGTGCCAGCAGCCCATTCAAGGGTACTGAAGCTTTCTTT. Protein product: CASSPFKGTEAFF.